This entry is about one TCR beta chain. The CDR3 runs 15 residues. In germline, CDR1 is ENHRY, CDR2 SYGVKD. Trimming removed 0 bases from V and 1 base from J, with 9 bases in between. Measured with immunoSEQ multiplex PCR; TCRdb has only the in-frame clones, and not every one. The sample yields about 130,000 clones, 90% to 96% seen once. The record originates from a study of cytomegalovirus exposure and HLA in healthy donors. The rearrangement joins TRBV10-3 to TRBJ1-1; D possibly corresponds to TRBD1 (5 bases). Sequencing input: PBMCs. The source of this sequence is a man between 18 and 35 years old in good health and CMV-seronegative. DNA of the CDR3: TGTGCCATCAGTGAGTCGGGGCAGGCGAACACTGAAGCTTTCTTT. Protein product: CAISESGQANTEAFF.